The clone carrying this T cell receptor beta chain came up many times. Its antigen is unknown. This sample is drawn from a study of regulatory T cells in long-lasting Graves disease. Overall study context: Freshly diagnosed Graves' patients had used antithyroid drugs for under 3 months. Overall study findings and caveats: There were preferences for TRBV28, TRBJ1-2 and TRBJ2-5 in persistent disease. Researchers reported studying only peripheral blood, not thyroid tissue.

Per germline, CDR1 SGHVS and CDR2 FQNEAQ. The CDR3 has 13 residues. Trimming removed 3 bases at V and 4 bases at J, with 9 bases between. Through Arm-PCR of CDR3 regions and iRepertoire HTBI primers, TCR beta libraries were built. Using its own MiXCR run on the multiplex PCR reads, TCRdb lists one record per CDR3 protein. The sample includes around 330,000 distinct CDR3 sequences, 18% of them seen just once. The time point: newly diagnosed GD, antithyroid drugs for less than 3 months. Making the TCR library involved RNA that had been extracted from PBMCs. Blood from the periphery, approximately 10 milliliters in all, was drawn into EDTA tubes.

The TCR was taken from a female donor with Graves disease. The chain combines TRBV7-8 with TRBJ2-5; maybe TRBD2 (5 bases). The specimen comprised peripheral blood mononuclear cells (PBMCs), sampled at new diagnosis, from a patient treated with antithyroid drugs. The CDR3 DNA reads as TGTGCCAGCAGCTTCCGGACTCGAGAGACCCAGTACTTC. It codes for CASSFRTRETQYF.